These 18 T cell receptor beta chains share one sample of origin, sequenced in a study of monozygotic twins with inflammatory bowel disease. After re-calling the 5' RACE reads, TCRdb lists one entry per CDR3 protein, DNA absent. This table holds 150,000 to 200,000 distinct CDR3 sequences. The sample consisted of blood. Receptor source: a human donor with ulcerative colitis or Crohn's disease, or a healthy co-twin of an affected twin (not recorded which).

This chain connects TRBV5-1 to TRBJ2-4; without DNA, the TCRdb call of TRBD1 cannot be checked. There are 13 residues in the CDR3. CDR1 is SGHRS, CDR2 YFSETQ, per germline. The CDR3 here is CATARDGGNIQYF.

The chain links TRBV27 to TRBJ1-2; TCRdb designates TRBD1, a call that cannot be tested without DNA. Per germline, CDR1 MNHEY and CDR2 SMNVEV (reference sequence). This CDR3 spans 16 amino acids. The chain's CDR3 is CASSLFPGTLNYGYTF.

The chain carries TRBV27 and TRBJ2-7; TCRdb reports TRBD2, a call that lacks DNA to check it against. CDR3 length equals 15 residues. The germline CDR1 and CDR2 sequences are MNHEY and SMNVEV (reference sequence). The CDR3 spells CASSPGLAFSYEQYF.

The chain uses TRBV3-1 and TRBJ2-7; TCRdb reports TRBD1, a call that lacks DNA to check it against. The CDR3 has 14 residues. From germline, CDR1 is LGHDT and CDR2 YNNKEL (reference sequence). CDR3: CASSSRERPYEQYF.

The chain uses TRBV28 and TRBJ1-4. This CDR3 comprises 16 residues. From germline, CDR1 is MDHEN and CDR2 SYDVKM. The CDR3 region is CASSHPRTALNEKLFF.

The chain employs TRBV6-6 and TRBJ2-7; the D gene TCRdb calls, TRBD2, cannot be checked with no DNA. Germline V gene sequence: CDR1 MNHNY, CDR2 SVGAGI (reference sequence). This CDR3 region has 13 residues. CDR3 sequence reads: CASSSLPGYEQYF.

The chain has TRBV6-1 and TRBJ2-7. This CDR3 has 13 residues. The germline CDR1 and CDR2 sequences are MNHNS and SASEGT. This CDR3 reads CASSVAGTYEQYF.

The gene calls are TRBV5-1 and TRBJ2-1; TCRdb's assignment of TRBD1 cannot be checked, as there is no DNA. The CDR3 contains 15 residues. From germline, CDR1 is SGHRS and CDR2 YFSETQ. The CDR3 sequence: CASSITGRNEDEQFF.

The CDR3 loop is CASTDRNNEQFF. The chain has TRBV7-9 and TRBJ2-1; TCRdb designates TRBD1, a call that cannot be tested without DNA. The CDR3 is made up of 12 amino acids. Germline loops: CDR1 SEHNR, CDR2 FQNEAQ (reference sequence). Supplemented by reference TRBV7-9 and TRBJ2-1, the full variable domain reads DTGVSQNPRHKITKRGQNVTFRCDPISEHNRLYWYRQTLGQGPEFLTYFQNEAQLEKSRLLSDRFSAERPKGSFSTLEIQRTEQGDSAMYLCASTDRNNEQFFGPGTRLTVL.

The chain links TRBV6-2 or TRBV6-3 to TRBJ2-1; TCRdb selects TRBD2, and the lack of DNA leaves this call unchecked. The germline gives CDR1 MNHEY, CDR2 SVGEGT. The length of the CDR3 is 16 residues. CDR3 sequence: CASSWSSGRKTNEQFF.

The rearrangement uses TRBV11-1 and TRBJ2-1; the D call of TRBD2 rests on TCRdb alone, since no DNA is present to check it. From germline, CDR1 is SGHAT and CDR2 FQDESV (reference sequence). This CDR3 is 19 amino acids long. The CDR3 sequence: CASSEKGGGSGRDNNEQFF.

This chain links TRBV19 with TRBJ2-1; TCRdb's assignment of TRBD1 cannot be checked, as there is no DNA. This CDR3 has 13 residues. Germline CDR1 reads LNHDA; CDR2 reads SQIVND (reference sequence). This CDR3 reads CASRSPRADEQFF.

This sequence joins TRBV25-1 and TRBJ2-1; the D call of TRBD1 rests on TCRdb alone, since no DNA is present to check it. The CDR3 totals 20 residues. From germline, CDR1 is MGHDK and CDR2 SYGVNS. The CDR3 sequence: CASSEYGGTGLLSSYNEQFF.

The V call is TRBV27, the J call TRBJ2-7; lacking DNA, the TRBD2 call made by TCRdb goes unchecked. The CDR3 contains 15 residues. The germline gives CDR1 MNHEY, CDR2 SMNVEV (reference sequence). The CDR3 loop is CASSPRGSGNHEQYF.

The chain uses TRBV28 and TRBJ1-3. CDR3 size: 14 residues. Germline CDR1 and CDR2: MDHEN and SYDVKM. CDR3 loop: CASRTGGSGNTIYF.

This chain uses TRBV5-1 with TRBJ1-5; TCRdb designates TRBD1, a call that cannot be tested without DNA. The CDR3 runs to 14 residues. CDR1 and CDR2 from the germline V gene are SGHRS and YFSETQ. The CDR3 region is CASSLGGERQPQHF. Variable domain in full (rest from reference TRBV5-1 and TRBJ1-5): KAGVTQTPRYLIKTRGQQVTLSCSPISGHRSVSWYQQTPGQGLQFLFEYFSETQRNKGNFPGRFSGRQFSNSRSEMNVSTLELGDSALYLCASSLGGERQPQHFGDGTRLSIL.

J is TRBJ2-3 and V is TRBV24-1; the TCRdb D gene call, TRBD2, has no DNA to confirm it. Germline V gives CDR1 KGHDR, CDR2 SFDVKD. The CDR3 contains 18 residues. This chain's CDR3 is CATSDVVSGRGGTDTQYF.

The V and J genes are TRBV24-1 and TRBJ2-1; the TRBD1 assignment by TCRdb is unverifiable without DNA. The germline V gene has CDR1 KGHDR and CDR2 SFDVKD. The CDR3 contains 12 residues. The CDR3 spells CATSDFKGEQFF.